The 23 T cell receptor beta chains below come from one sample, sequenced in a study of T cell responses to AZD1222 COVID-19 vaccine. This table comes from immunoSEQ multiplex PCR, and its TCRdb copy is limited to in-frame clones, with some not included. The profile covers approximately 170,000 clones, with around 91% appearing a single time and approximately 6.9% taken by the ten largest. This specimen was peripheral blood, taken on day 0 of AZD1222 vaccination. The origin of the receptors is an adult in good health.

The chain joins TRBV7-3 to TRBJ2-3; 11 bases fit TRBD2. The germline gives CDR1 SGHTA, CDR2 FQGTGA. V lost 4 bases, J lost 2 bases, and 8 bases stayed unmatched. The CDR3 loop spans 17 amino acids. The CDR3 nucleotides read TGTGCCAGCAGCTCCCTTCTAGCGGGGGGACTCACAGATACGCAGTATTTT. It encodes CASSSLLAGGLTDTQYF.

V usage is TRBV5-1 and J usage is TRBJ1-2; D is unresolved. This CDR3 spans 14 amino acids. Trimming removed 0 bases at V and 4 bases at J, with 10 bases between. Germline V gene sequence: CDR1 SGHRS, CDR2 YFSETQ. The CDR3 spells CASSLETETYGYTF. The CDR3 region has the DNA TGCGCCAGCAGCTTGGAGACGGAAACCTATGGCTACACCTTC.

V usage is TRBV15 and J usage is TRBJ2-7, with a tentative D call TRBD1 (6 bases). The germline V and J ends were trimmed by 9 bases and 6 bases, with 15 bases remaining between them. Germline V lookup: CDR1 LNHNV, CDR2 YYDKDF (reference sequence). The CDR3 runs 12 residues. Here the CDR3 DNA reads TGTGCCACACAGGCAGGGGAAGGCGAGCAGTACGTC. This encodes CATQAGEGEQYV.

Note on this clone: The sample carries other DNA sequences with the same CDR3. This chain connects TRBV7-6 to TRBJ2-7; no firm D call. There are 13 residues in the CDR3. Trimming removed 1 base from V and 3 bases from J, with 7 bases in between. Germline CDR1 is SGHVS and CDR2 is FNYEAQ. The DNA of the CDR3 is TGTGCCAGCAGCTTAGGCCCAAACTACGAGCAGTACGTC. Its protein is CASSLGPNYEQYV.

This chain joins TRBV7-3 and TRBJ2-1, with 7 nucleotides matching TRBD1. CDR1 is SGHTA, CDR2 FQGTGA, per germline. V lost 5 bases to trimming and J lost 7 bases; unmatched junction nucleotides: 11. CDR3 length: 15 residues. CDR3 in amino acids: CASSQGATGRNEQFF. The CDR3 DNA sequence: TGTGCCAGCAGCCAAGGGGCGACAGGGAGAAATGAGCAGTTCTTC.

The chain uses TRBV7-6 and TRBJ2-2; a weak D match, TRBD1 (5 bases). Germline V CDR1 and CDR2: SGHVS, FNYEAQ. The length of the CDR3 is 18 residues. V lost 2 bases and J lost 0, with 16 bases in between. CDR3 region: CASSLRTIRSSNTGELFF. The CDR3 DNA reads as TGTGCCAGCAGCTTACGGACAATCAGATCCTCGAACACCGGGGAGCTGTTTTTT.

The rearrangement uses TRBV5-4 and TRBJ1-2; no reliable D call. V was cut by 3 bases and J by 8 bases, with 11 bases left in between. The CDR3 contains 12 residues. Per the germline V gene, CDR1 is SGHNT and CDR2 is YYREEE (reference sequence). The CDR3 region is CASSSPTLGYTF. CDR3 DNA sequence: TGTGCCAGCAGCTCACCCACGTTGGGCTACACCTTC.

The gene calls are TRBV19 and TRBJ1-6; tentatively, D is TRBD1 (5 bases). V dropped 7 bases and J dropped 9 bases, with 19 bases sitting between them. There are 15 residues in the CDR3. Germline V CDR1 and CDR2: LNHDA, SQIVND (reference sequence). The CDR3 spells CASTLGREISSPLHF. In nucleotides, the CDR3 is TGTGCCAGTACCCTGGGCAGGGAAATAAGTTCACCCCTCCACTTT.

The chain combines TRBV7-2 with TRBJ2-7; TRBD1 agrees at 10 bases. The V and J ends lost 1 base and 2 bases, in that order; junction bases with no gene match: 11. From germline, CDR1 is SGHTA and CDR2 FQGNSA. This CDR3 has 18 residues. CDR3 bases: TGTGCCAGCAGCTTAGGACGACTAGGACAGGGGGGACCCTACGAGCAGTACTTC. Translating it yields CASSLGRLGQGGPYEQYF.

The chain carries TRBV28 and TRBJ2-2; D unresolved. Germline V gives CDR1 MDHEN, CDR2 SYDVKM. Trimming removed 3 bases at V and 6 bases at J, with 14 bases between. The CDR3 length is 15 residues. The CDR3 region has the DNA TGTGCCAGCAGTTTCGGGCTAGGTACGGCCGGGGAGCTGTTTTTT. This encodes CASSFGLGTAGELFF.

V is TRBV19 and J is TRBJ1-3; the D gene is possibly TRBD1 (5 bases). From germline, CDR1 is LNHDA and CDR2 SQIVND (reference sequence). The CDR3 is 15 residues long. V lost 6 bases and J 5 bases, leaving 17 bases between the germline ends. The DNA for the CDR3 is TGTGCCAGTAGCGACCTCAGGCAGGGAAGAAACACCATATATTTT. It encodes CASSDLRQGRNTIYF.

V gene TRBV10-3 combines with J gene TRBJ1-1; D unclear. Germline assignment: CDR1 ENHRY and CDR2 SYGVKD. Trimming left V 0 bases short and J 2 bases short, with 4 bases between. The CDR3 has 13 amino acids. The CDR3 reads CAISESYNTEAFF. CDR3 in DNA: TGTGCCATCAGTGAGTCGTACAACACTGAAGCTTTCTTT.

The genes are TRBV27 and TRBJ1-5; 10 bases fit TRBD1. V gave up 6 bases and J gave up 4 bases; unmatched junction bases: 6. The CDR3 consists of 15 residues. Germline V gene data show CDR1 as MNHEY and CDR2 as SMNVEV (reference sequence). CDR3 in amino acids: CASSVGTGANQPQHF. CDR3 coding DNA: TGTGCCAGCAGCGTTGGGACAGGGGCGAATCAGCCCCAGCATTTT.

This clone has a single count. This chain connects TRBV9 to TRBJ2-3; 13 bases map to TRBD2. V gave up 3 bases and J gave up 2 bases; unmatched junction bases: 3. Germline-derived CDR1 and CDR2 are SGDLS and YYNGEE. The CDR3 is 16 amino acids. CDR3 loop: CASSALAGGDTDTQYF. The CDR3 nucleotides read TGTGCCAGCAGCGCACTAGCGGGGGGGGACACAGATACGCAGTATTTT.

This chain uses TRBV5-4 with TRBJ1-2, with 9 bases that match TRBD1. V lost 3 bases and J lost 9; bases outside the gene matches: 9. Germline lookup yields CDR1 SGHNT and CDR2 YYREEE (reference sequence). This CDR3 region has 14 residues. The CDR3 DNA reads as TGTGCCAGCAGCTCGACGGGACAGGGCATGAGCTACACCTTC. Its protein is CASSSTGQGMSYTF.

This sequence joins TRBV9 and TRBJ1-2; D perhaps matches TRBD1 (6 bases). The CDR3 totals 18 residues. The V gene lost 0 bases and the J gene lost 4 bases, with 22 bases spanning the gap. CDR1 and CDR2 (germline): SGDLS, YYNGEE. Written as DNA, the CDR3 is TGTGCCAGCAGCGTAGAGGGGCAGGGTCAGGGGCGTCTCTATGGCTACACCTTC. Translation: CASSVEGQGQGRLYGYTF.

On this clone: One end of the junction does not line up with germline, which may come from a read error. The V gene is TRBV19, the J gene TRBJ1-5; 10 bases match TRBD1. Germline V lookup: CDR1 LNHDA, CDR2 SQIVND (reference sequence). The CDR3 is 16 residues long. CDR3 protein: CASSNRRDRGSISPIF. CDR3 nucleotide sequence: TGTGCCAGTAGTAACCGCCGGGACAGGGGATCAATCAGCCCCATTTTT. Drawing the rest from reference TRBV19 and TRBJ1-5, the complete variable domain is DGGITQSPKYLFRKEGQNVTLSCEQNLNHDAMYWYRQDPGQGLRLIYYSQIVNDFQKGDIAEGYSVSREKKESFPLTVTSAQKNPTAFYLCASSNRRDRGSISPIFGDGTRLSIL.

This clone was detected only a few times. The chain joins TRBV28 to TRBJ1-1; a weak D match, TRBD1 (6 bases). With 5 bases removed from V and 0 bases from J, the gap between germline ends came to 13 bases. The length of the CDR3 is 15 residues. CDR1 MDHEN and CDR2 SYDVKM come from the germline V gene. The CDR3 DNA sequence: TGTGCCAGCAGTCCCGGTGACAGGCTGAACACTGAAGCTTTCTTT. Amino acids: CASSPGDRLNTEAFF.

The DNA of the CDR3 is TGTGCCAGCAGTTCAGCCTTAGCGGATTACAATGAGCAGTTCTTC. This translates into CASSSALADYNEQFF. The V call is TRBV6-5, the J call TRBJ2-1; weak D call: TRBD2 (6 bases). This CDR3 region has 15 residues. With 4 bases removed from V and 4 bases from J, the gap between germline ends came to 14 bases. The germline V gene has CDR1 MNHEY and CDR2 SVGAGI.

This chain joins TRBV9 and TRBJ2-7; TRBD1 might be the D (6 bases). The CDR3 totals 14 residues. Trimming cost V 4 bases and J 7 bases, with 18 bases left between them. Germline CDR1 and CDR2: SGDLS and YYNGEE. CDR3 in DNA: TGTGCCAGCAGCCCAAGGGACATGGTGGAGGAGCAGTACTTC. The encoded protein is CASSPRDMVEEQYF.

CDR3 sequence reads: CASSLTLTGANYGYTF. The CDR3 nucleotides are TGTGCCAGCAGCCTTACTTTGACAGGAGCTAACTATGGCTACACCTTC. The chain has TRBV6-2 or TRBV6-3 and TRBJ1-2, with TRBD1 as a possible D gene (6 bases). CDR3 length: 16 residues. V was clipped by 6 bases and J by 0 bases, with 17 bases between them. Germline loops: CDR1 MNHEY, CDR2 SVGEGT.

The chain is built from TRBV20-1 and TRBJ2-1; no clear D. The CDR3 totals 11 residues. Trimming pared 3 bases from V and 11 bases from J, leaving 11 bases between. Germline CDR1 and CDR2: DFQATT and SNEGSKA (reference sequence). The DNA for the CDR3 is TGCAGTGCTAGTCCCGACATCAAGCAGTTCTTC. It codes for CSASPDIKQFF.

J is TRBJ1-1 and V is TRBV4-2, with unresolved D. Germline loops: CDR1 LGHNA, CDR2 YNFKEQ. V was shortened by 3 bases and J by 3 bases, with 20 bases between the two germline ends. The CDR3 totals 17 residues. CDR3 region: CASSHIKYDEAYTEAFF. As DNA, the CDR3 is TGTGCCAGCAGCCATATTAAGTATGACGAGGCTTACACTGAAGCTTTCTTT.